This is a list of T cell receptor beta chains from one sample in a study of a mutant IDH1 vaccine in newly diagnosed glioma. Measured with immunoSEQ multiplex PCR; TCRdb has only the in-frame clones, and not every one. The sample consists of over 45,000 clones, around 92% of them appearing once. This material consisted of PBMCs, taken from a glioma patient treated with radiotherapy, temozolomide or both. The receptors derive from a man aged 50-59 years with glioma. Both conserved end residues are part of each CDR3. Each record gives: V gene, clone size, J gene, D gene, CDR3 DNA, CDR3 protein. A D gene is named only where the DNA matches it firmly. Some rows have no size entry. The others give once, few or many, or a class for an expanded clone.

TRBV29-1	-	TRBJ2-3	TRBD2	TGCAGCGTTGAAGTAGGGCGGGAGTGGGATGGCAGCACAGATACGCAGTATTTT	CSVEVGREWDGSTDTQYF
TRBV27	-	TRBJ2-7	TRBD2	TGTGCCAGCAGGGAGCGGGGTGCCCCCTACGAGCAGTACTTC	CASRERGAPYEQYF
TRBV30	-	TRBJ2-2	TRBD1	TGTGCCTGGGGTACAGGGGTCGCCGGGGAGCTGTTTTTT	CAWGTGVAGELFF
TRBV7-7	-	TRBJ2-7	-	TGTGCTAGCAGCTTAGGGTGGGCCTACGAGCAGTACTTC	CASSLGWAYEQYF
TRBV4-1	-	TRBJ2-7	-	TGCGCCAGCAGCCAAGAAAGTATGGTTAGGGCGGACTACGAGCAGTACTTC	CASSQESMVRADYEQYF
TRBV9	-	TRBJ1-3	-	TGTGCCAGCAGCGTAGAGGGGAGAGGAAACACCATATATTTT	CASSVEGRGNTIYF
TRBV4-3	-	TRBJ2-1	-	TGCGCCAGCACCCCTGGGGGGGCCACCTACAATGAGCAGTTCTTC	CASTPGGATYNEQFF
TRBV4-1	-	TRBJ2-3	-	TGCGCCAGCAGCCAAGCTCCCCCCCCTTTTTGGACTAGCACAGATACGCAGTATTTT	CASSQAPPPFWTSTDTQYF
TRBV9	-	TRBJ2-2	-	TGTGCCAGCAGCGTAGAGGGGGGCAGGGATACCGGGGAGCTGTTTTTT	CASSVEGGRDTGELFF
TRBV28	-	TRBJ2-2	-	TGTGCCAGCAACACCCCCCCCGGGGAGCTGTTTTTT	CASNTPPGELFF
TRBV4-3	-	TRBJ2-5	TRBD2	TGCGCCAGCAGCCAAGAATTGGCTAGCGGGGGAAGGGAGACCCAGTACTTC	CASSQELASGGRETQYF
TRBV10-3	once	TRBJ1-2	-	TGTGCCATCAGTGAAGACCTCGGCTCTAGCTATGGCTACACCTTC	CAISEDLGSSYGYTF
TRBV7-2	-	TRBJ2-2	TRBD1	TGTGCCAGCAGCTTCAACAGGGGAGACACCGGGGAGCTGTTTTTT	CASSFNRGDTGELFF
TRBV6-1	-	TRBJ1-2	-	TGTGCCAGCAGTGGGGCGGGGACACACTATGGCTACACCTTC	CASSGAGTHYGYTF
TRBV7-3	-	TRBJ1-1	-	TGTGCCAGCAGCCCGACCGGACCCCTGGGTAACACTGAAGCTTTCTTT	CASSPTGPLGNTEAFF
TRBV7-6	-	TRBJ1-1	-	TGTGCCAGCAGCTTATCAGGTCTGGTTGCTTTCTTT	CASSLSGLVAFF
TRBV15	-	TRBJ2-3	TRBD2	TGTGCCACCAGCAGACTAGCGGGATTGAGCACAGATACGCAGTATTTT	CATSRLAGLSTDTQYF
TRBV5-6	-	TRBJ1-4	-	TGTGCCAGCAGCCGGGGGGGGGCTAATGAAAAACTGTTTTTT	CASSRGGANEKLFF
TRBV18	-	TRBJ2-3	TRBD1	TGTGCCAGCTCACCAAGACAGGGGATCACAGATACGCAGTATTTT	CASSPRQGITDTQYF
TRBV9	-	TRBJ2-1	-	TGTGCCAGCAGCTCCCACTCGTCCTCGAGCTCCTACAATGAGCAGTTCTTC	CASSSHSSSSSYNEQFF
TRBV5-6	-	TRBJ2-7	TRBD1	TGTGCCAGCAGCAGCGGACCGCGCGACAGGGTTTTGACCTACGAGCAGTACTTC	CASSSGPRDRVLTYEQYF
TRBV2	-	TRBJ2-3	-	TGTGCCAGCAGTGAAGATGGGGATTCTAGCACAGATACGCAGTATTTT	CASSEDGDSSTDTQYF
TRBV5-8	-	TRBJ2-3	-	TGTGCCAGCAGCGTAGGGGATATCGGGGGCCGAGATACGCAGTATTTT	CASSVGDIGGRDTQYF
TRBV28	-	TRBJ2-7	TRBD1	TGTGCCAGCAGCCCATCCGGGACAGGGGGCTGGAACGAGCAGTACTTC	CASSPSGTGGWNEQYF
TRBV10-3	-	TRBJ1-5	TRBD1	TGTGCCATCAGAGGGGACAGGGGTTCAAATCAGCCCCAGCATTTT	CAIRGDRGSNQPQHF
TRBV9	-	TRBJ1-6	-	TGTGCCAGCAGCGTAGCTTATAGGAATTCACCCCTCCACTTT	CASSVAYRNSPLHF
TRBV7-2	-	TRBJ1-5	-	TGTGCCAGCAGCTTAGGAGGCACAAGCAATCAGCCCCAGCATTTT	CASSLGGTSNQPQHF
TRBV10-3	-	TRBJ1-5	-	TGTGCCATCAGCCGACAGGTAGGGCAGCCCCAGCATTTT	CAISRQVGQPQHF
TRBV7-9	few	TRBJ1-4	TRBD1	TGTGCCAGCCGCAGGGGGAATGAAAAACTGTTTTTT	CASRRGNEKLFF
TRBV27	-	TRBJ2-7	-	TGTGCCAGCAGCCCCGTCCATGGGTTTAGCGAGCAGTACTTC	CASSPVHGFSEQYF
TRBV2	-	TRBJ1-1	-	TGTGCCAGCAGTGAATGGCGAACAGGGCTCACTGAAGCTTTCTTT	CASSEWRTGLTEAFF
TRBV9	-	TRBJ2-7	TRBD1	TGTGCCAGCAGCGGACTACAGGGGGGCGGATACGAGCAGTACTTC	CASSGLQGGGYEQYF
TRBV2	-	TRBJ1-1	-	TGTGCCAGCAGAGTCCACAGGGCGACTGAAGCTTTCTTT	CASRVHRATEAFF
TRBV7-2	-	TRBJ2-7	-	TGTGCCAGCAGCCCGGCGAGAGGGTACGAGCAGTACTTC	CASSPARGYEQYF
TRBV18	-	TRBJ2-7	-	TGTGCCAGCTCACCACCAGGGTACGAGCAGTACTTC	CASSPPGYEQYF
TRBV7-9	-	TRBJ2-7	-	TGTGCCAGCAGCCCCCGAGACAGTTCTGGCGGGGCCTACGAGCAGTACTTC	CASSPRDSSGGAYEQYF
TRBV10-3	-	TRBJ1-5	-	TGTGCCATCAGTGGTTCTGAATCAAATCAGCCCCAGCATTTT	CAISGSESNQPQHF
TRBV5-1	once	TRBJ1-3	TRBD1	TGCGCCAGCAGCACCCTCGCGTCAGGGGGCGGTGGAAACACCATATATTTT	CASSTLASGGGGNTIYF
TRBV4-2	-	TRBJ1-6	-	TGTGCCAGCAGCCAGAATTCACCCCTCCACTTT	CASSQNSPLHF
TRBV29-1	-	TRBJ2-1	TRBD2	TGCAGCGTTGAAGTGTCGGGGGGACGGTACAATGAGCAGTTCTTC	CSVEVSGGRYNEQFF
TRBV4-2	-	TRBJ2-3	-	TGTGCCAGCAGCCAGGGAAGCACAGATACGCAGTATTTT	CASSQGSTDTQYF
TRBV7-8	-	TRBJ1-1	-	TGTGCCAGCAGCGAACGACGGTCCATGAACACTGAAGCTTTCTTT	CASSERRSMNTEAFF
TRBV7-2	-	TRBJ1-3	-	TGTGCCAGCATACGATTCAAGGGGCCAGGAGGAAACACCATATATTTT	CASIRFKGPGGNTIYF
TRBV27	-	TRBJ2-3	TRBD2	TGTGCCAGCAGCCAGCGACTAGCGGGCACAGATACGCAGTATTTT	CASSQRLAGTDTQYF